This T cell receptor (beta chain) was captured in a study of T cells after yellow fever vaccination. Study-level background: With SMART-Seq v4 Ultra Low Input, the fractions containing low cell numbers were prepared. Study observations and caveats: In FACS-sorted repertoires, abundant clonotypes from the bulk population could appear as contaminants.

TCRdb passed the 5' RACE reads through MiXCR, listing each CDR3 protein once. The sample contains 300,000 to 350,000 distinct CDR3 sequences, around 4.5% of which appear only once. This CDR3 is built from 14 residues. Germline CDR1 MNHNS, CDR2 SASEGT. Trimming cost V 5 bases and J 5 bases, with 15 bases left between them. This clonotype was picked up many times. No antigen is known for it. Sequences were derived from PBMCs, sampled 15 days after the yellow fever booster vaccination. The genes are TRBV6-1 and TRBJ1-2; no definite D call. The sequence came from a young man who received the YFV17D yellow fever vaccine. The DNA for the CDR3 is TGTGCCAGCAGTACCACGAATGGAGGGTATGGCTACACCTTC. Its protein is CASSTTNGGYGYTF.